Listed below are T cell receptor beta chains from one sample, sequenced in a study of cytomegalovirus exposure and HLA in healthy donors. The method was immunoSEQ multiplex PCR; TCRdb's version includes in-frame clones alone and lacks a portion of them. The data contain about 110,000 clones, 65% to 85% of them singletons. The sample consisted of PBMCs. The receptors were gathered from a male donor in good health and CMV-seropositive. CDR3s include the opening cysteine and the closing phenylalanine or tryptophan. The order of the fields is V gene, clone size, J gene, D gene, CDR3 protein, CDR3 DNA. A D gene is named only where the DNA matches it firmly. Size values are once, few and many counts, or a class for expanded clones, and some rows have none.

>TRBV5-1|once|TRBJ1-1|TRBD1
CASSSDRAHEAEAFF
TGCGCCAGCAGTTCCGACAGGGCCCATGAGGCTGAAGCTTTCTTT
>TRBV6-5|once|TRBJ2-4|-
CASRASLAKNIQYF
TGTGCCAGCAGAGCAAGTTTAGCCAAAAACATTCAGTACTTC
>TRBV10-2|-|TRBJ2-3|-
CASSWASDGTQYF
TGCGCCAGCAGTTGGGCTAGCGACGGGACGCAGTATTTT
>TRBV6-6|-|TRBJ1-5|TRBD1
CASTGQGNQPQHF
TGTGCCAGCACCGGACAGGGCAATCAGCCCCAGCATTTT
>TRBV30|-|TRBJ1-1|-
CAWSPSGTEAFF
TGTGCCTGGTCCCCATCGGGGACTGAAGCTTTCTTT
>TRBV27|-|TRBJ2-5|-
CASSRLYQETQYF
TGTGCCAGCAGTCGACTTTACCAAGAGACCCAGTACTTC
>TRBV19|-|TRBJ2-5|-
CASSFAPTRGETQYF
TGTGCCAGTAGTTTCGCCCCGACTAGAGGAGAGACCCAGTACTTC
>TRBV28|-|TRBJ1-1|-
CASSSVIELEAFF
TGTGCCAGCAGTTCCGTCATTGAGTTGGAGGCTTTCTTT
>TRBV30|-|TRBJ2-7|-
CAWTPGAYEQYF
TGTGCCTGGACGCCAGGCGCCTACGAGCAGTACTTC
>TRBV5-6|once|TRBJ2-7|TRBD2
CASSRKGTSGWGYEQYF
TGTGCCAGCAGCAGGAAGGGGACTAGCGGGTGGGGGTACGAGCAGTACTTC
>TRBV7-9|-|TRBJ1-1|-
CASSFSGGGNTEAFF
TGTGCCAGCAGCTTCTCGGGGGGAGGGAACACTGAAGCTTTCTTT
>TRBV7-9|few|TRBJ2-5|-
CASSLSGEWETQYF
TGTGCCAGCAGCTTATCCGGGGAGTGGGAGACCCAGTACTTC
>TRBV29-1|-|TRBJ2-6|-
CSVAAGANVLTF
TGCAGCGTTGCAGCTGGGGCCAACGTCCTGACTTTC
>TRBV7-9|-|TRBJ1-3|-
CASSRAGGSTNSGNTIYF
TGTGCCAGCAGCCGAGCTGGGGGGAGTACCAACTCTGGAAACACCATATATTTT
>TRBV6-5|-|TRBJ1-1|-
CASSERNEAFF
TGTGCCAGCAGTGAGCGAAATGAGGCTTTCTTT
>TRBV6-5|few|TRBJ1-1|-
CASSYYRGGGEAFF
TGTGCCAGCAGTTACTATAGGGGGGGCGGTGAAGCTTTCTTT
>TRBV27|-|TRBJ2-1|-
CASSPGVYNEQFF
TGTGCCAGCTCCCCGGGAGTCTACAATGAGCAGTTCTTC
>TRBV18|-|TRBJ2-7|TRBD1
CASSASQPGTGSIGQYF
TGTGCCAGCTCAGCCTCCCAACCCGGGACAGGGTCGATTGGGCAGTACTTC
>TRBV28|-|TRBJ1-2|-
CASRVEGVGYTF
TGTGCCAGCAGGGTGGAAGGGGTTGGCTACACCTTC
>TRBV28|-|TRBJ2-7|TRBD2
CASSPSSGSTPFEQYF
TGTGCCAGCAGTCCCTCTAGCGGGAGTACCCCCTTCGAGCAGTACTTC
>TRBV5-4|-|TRBJ2-7|-
CASSLIPRPDEQYF
TGTGCCAGCAGCTTGATACCGCGGCCCGACGAGCAGTACTTC
>TRBV5-1|-|TRBJ1-4|-
CASSSPGGARINEKLFF
TGCGCCAGCAGCTCCCCTGGGGGGGCGCGAATAAATGAAAAACTGTTTTTT
>TRBV30|few|TRBJ2-5|TRBD1
CARLDRGETQYF
TGTGCCAGATTGGACAGGGGAGAGACCCAGTACTTC
>TRBV7-8|-|TRBJ1-1|-
CASSLVRGVNTEAFF
TGTGCCAGCAGCTTAGTCCGGGGTGTGAACACTGAAGCTTTCTTT
>TRBV7-2|-|TRBJ1-4|-
CASSLWPTNEKLFF
TGTGCCAGCAGCTTATGGCCAACTAATGAAAAACTGTTTTTT
>TRBV5-4|few|TRBJ2-3|TRBD2
CASSTTLAGEVDTQYF
TGTGCCAGCAGCACCACACTAGCGGGGGAGGTGGATACGCAGTATTTT
>TRBV5-1|few|TRBJ2-1|TRBD2
CASSLAASGRGDNEQFF
TGCGCCAGCAGCTTGGCCGCCAGCGGGAGGGGAGACAATGAGCAGTTCTTC
>TRBV29-1|-|TRBJ2-1|TRBD2
CSISGRADEQFF
TGCAGCATTAGCGGGAGGGCCGATGAGCAGTTCTTC
>TRBV18|-|TRBJ2-3|TRBD1
CASSPIGQGATDTQYF
TGTGCCAGCTCACCAATAGGACAGGGGGCCACAGATACGCAGTATTTT
>TRBV5-4|few|TRBJ2-3|TRBD1
CASSLDRGITDTQYF
TGTGCCAGCAGCTTGGACAGGGGAATCACAGATACGCAGTATTTT
>TRBV5-6|-|TRBJ2-1|TRBD2
CASSYQLAGGPDEQFF
TGTGCCAGCAGCTACCAACTAGCGGGAGGGCCAGATGAGCAGTTCTTC
>TRBV19|once|TRBJ2-4|TRBD1
CASSMDHDRGSRVDIQYF
TGTGCCAGTAGTATGGATCATGACAGGGGTAGTCGGGTGGACATTCAGTACTTC
>TRBV28|-|TRBJ2-1|TRBD1
CASSSSRRETGGPSFWEQFF
TGTGCCAGCAGTTCGAGCCGACGCGAGACAGGGGGACCCTCATTCTGGGAGCAGTTCTTC
>TRBV20-1|-|TRBJ1-1|-
CSALLVTEAFF
TGCAGTGCCTTATTAGTGACTGAAGCTTTCTTT
>TRBV29-1|-|TRBJ2-5|TRBD2
CSVPLAGFMAQYF
TGCAGCGTTCCCCTAGCGGGGTTCATGGCCCAGTACTTC
>TRBV7-3|medium-sized|TRBJ2-1|TRBD2
CASSLSAGVFYNEQFF
TGTGCCAGCAGCTTATCAGCGGGAGTTTTCTACAATGAGCAGTTCTTC
>TRBV6-5|few|TRBJ2-3|TRBD2
CASSYAGTSPADTQYF
TGTGCCAGCAGTTACGCGGGGACTAGCCCGGCAGATACGCAGTATTTT
>TRBV28|-|TRBJ1-2|TRBD1
CASNLLTTGDYGYTF
TGTGCCAGCAATTTGCTGACGACAGGGGACTATGGCTACACCTTC
>TRBV18|-|TRBJ2-7|-
CASSPDRHSSYEQYF
TGTGCCAGCTCACCCGACAGGCACTCCTCCTACGAGCAGTACTTC
>TRBV7-8|once|TRBJ1-1|-
CASSLARQGNTEAFF
TGTGCCAGCAGCTTAGCGAGGCAGGGGAACACTGAAGCTTTCTTT